Described below is a single T cell receptor (beta chain) sequence and its context. Its binding antigen is unknown. No base quality information exists; no much larger clone differs at one position. The immunoSEQ Assay was used to sequence TCR beta CDR3 regions from DNA. Regarding the original processing steps: To compute T cell density, TCR beta template counts were normalized to usable DNA, which was estimated by amplifying housekeeping genes. Richness was estimated using the preseqR package, with extrapolation to 400,000 templates for PBMC samples and to 120,000 templates for tissue samples. Clonality was calculated as one minus Pielou's evenness. To identify tissue-enriched TCRs, differential abundance testing was run on productive amino-acid clonotypes with a minimum total count of 5 and an alpha of 0.1. The Jaccard Index and the Morisita Overlap Index were used to quantify repertoire overlap between compartments. GLIPH clustered TCR beta CDR3s with public tetramer-defined viral CDR3s; viral motifs required at least three viral sequences plus V-gene enrichment. Here the immuneACCESS table is served through TCRdb, limited to in-frame sequences with V and J called. Missing clones are a known gap in these copies; in checked studies unresolved V genes cover under half, and the rest lacks a known reason. V, J and clone size were drawn from that table, and D and trimming were deduced from the DNA. In all, the sample holds tens of thousands of clones, and about 88% of those were seen once. The top ten constitute 4.2% of the sample.

At diagnosis, tumor, uninvolved tumor-adjacent lung and peripheral blood were collected and then preserved as a mix of FFPE and fresh-frozen material. For TCR repertoire profiling, the blood samples were analyzed as peripheral blood mononuclear cells. This sample stems from a study of T cells in localized non-small cell lung cancer (dated by TCRdb to the early 2020s). Study-wide context: The study examined T cell repertoires in 236 patients with early-stage NSCLC and compared tumors with uninvolved tumor-adjacent lungs. Of the NSCLC patients, fewer than 150 were male and approximately 100 were female, and the mean age was around 70 years. The cohort was made up of a few hundred treatment-naive NSCLC patients whose localized lung tumors had been resected. Beyond this particular receptor, the publication reports: Higher T cell density in blood was associated with longer overall survival, whereas higher clonality in adjacent lung was associated with shorter survival. A median of around 62 of the top 100 tumor clones turned up in the paired uninvolved adjacent lung, and 28 of those clones also ranked among the top 100 of that same adjacent lung. Because the study design was exploratory, TCR variables were selected using unadjusted p-values without false-discovery rate correction. The highest T cell clonality was observed in uninvolved tumor-adjacent lung, where clonality exceeded that of tumor, suggesting that antigenic responses were more focused in uninvolved tumor-adjacent lung. Multi-region tumor sequencing was not performed, so intratumor heterogeneity could not be excluded.

The receptor was isolated from a woman aged 35 to 70 with stage I lung adenocarcinoma. The sequenced sample was peripheral blood, obtained before any cancer treatment.

The CDR3 reads CASSFTTEYSNQPQHF. The bases are TGTGCCAGCAGCTTCACGACGGAGTATAGCAATCAGCCCCAGCATTTT. The rearranged segments are TRBV5-6 and TRBJ1-5, with no confidently assigned D gene. Sequences SGHDT (CDR1) and YYEEEE (CDR2) are obtained from the germline V gene. V loses 2 bases of germline sequence and J loses 0 bases, and the interval between the two ends is 12 bases. The CDR3 runs 16 residues from the cysteine to the phenylalanine. The only DNA kept is the CDR3, 48 bases in frame from the first base.